The T cell receptor beta chain described here comes from a study of CD8 T cells in Susac syndrome (dated by TCRdb to about 2019). About the study as a whole: Repertoire sequencing was used to test whether CD8+ T cell activation and differentiation in Susac syndrome was antigen driven. Results the study describes overall, beyond this receptor: The number of individuals in the TCR sequencing and HLA analysis was recognized as being relatively small.

RNA was extracted with the RNeasy kit and 0.5 to 1 ug was reverse transcribed using random hexamers. The immunoSEQ multiplex PCR assay, covering 54 Vbeta and 13 Jbeta segments, was used to amplify TCR beta CDR3 regions. Bias from PCR amplification was corrected by using a synthetic template baseline for primer optimization and for computational correction. In the paper's pipeline: Reads were annotated to V, D and J genes per IMGT and analyzed with immunoSEQ Analyzer, keeping only productive sequences. Clonality was calculated as one minus the Shannon entropy normalized by log2 of the number of productive unique sequences. Public and private clones were assessed among the 100 most prevalent clones of each patient and control. Susac-specific clones were defined as absent from healthy and MS cohorts, around 970 published viral clones and other ImmuneACCESS disease sequences. TCRdb itself trimmed the public reads at Q25 with fastp, ran MiXCR and retained productive beta chains. Each entry merges the rows of one CDR3 protein and shows their most common DNA and genes. For this entry, the V and J calls and clone size follow TCRdb and not the study's own pipeline. This sample gives some 120,000 distinct CDR3 sequences in total; about 95% of them show up just once. Of the sample, more than 0.095% falls within the top ten clones.

As to this clonotype: Its antigen has not been determined. One base away there is no much larger clone; base qualities are not given.

As encoded in the germline V gene, CDR1 is MDHEN while CDR2 is SYDVKM. V drops 3 bases and J drops 1 base, leaving 14 bases in between. The CDR3 sequence holds 16 residues, the cysteine and phenylalanine included. Just CDR3 DNA is preserved here, 48 bases in frame from base 1. Peripheral blood CD8+ and CD4+ T cells from healthy donors, Susac syndrome patients and multiple sclerosis patients were profiled by high-throughput TCR beta sequencing. The healthy donors served as controls matched for age and sex. Bulk CD8+ and CD4+ T cells were purified by magnetic negative isolation, whereas CD8+ TEMRA cells were enriched by FACS. Blood was collected in EDTA tubes and processed within 24 hours, with PBMCs isolated through density gradient centrifugation. PBMCs intended for TCR sequencing were frozen in liquid nitrogen and were later thawed in a 37 degrees C water bath. The sorted or isolated CD4+, CD8+ and CD8+ TEMRA cells reached a purity of at least 90%.

The receptor was isolated from a human donor in good health. Rearrangement joined TRBV28 to TRBJ2-3; TRBD2 is a possible D gene, resting on 6 matching bases. Sequenced: CD4+ T cells from PBMCs. The CDR3 here reads CASSFGGLTRTDTQYF. The bases read TGTGCCAGCAGTTTCGGCGGACTAACGCGCACAGATACGCAGTATTTT.